The 25 T cell receptor beta chains given below trace back to one sample, sequenced in a study of neurological immune-mediated disorders. TCRdb ran MiXCR on the 5' RACE reads and lists one entry per CDR3 protein. In the table there are about 120,000 distinct CDR3 sequences, roughly 3.2% of which are singletons. The sequencing sample was made of PBMCs. All receptors come from a woman aged 25 to 45 with multiple sclerosis.

The chain employs TRBV5-5 and TRBJ2-7, with unresolved D. The CDR3 length is 15 residues. Germline V gene sequence: CDR1 SGHKS, CDR2 YYEKEE (reference sequence). Trimming took off 0 bases at V and 1 base at J, with 11 bases between the two ends. CDR3 loop: CASSLAEEWSYEQYF. The CDR3, as DNA: TGTGCCAGCAGCTTGGCGGAAGAGTGGTCCTACGAGCAGTACTTC.

This clonotype was recorded many times. The chain recombines TRBV27 with TRBJ2-3, with TRBD2 as a possible D gene (6 bases). V lost 1 base and J 9 bases, leaving 17 bases between the germline ends. This CDR3 is built from 15 residues. Germline assignment: CDR1 MNHEY and CDR2 SMNVEV (reference sequence). The CDR3 reads CASSLFQLAPGTQYF. CDR3 bases: TGTGCCAGCAGTTTATTTCAACTAGCCCCAGGAACGCAGTATTTT.

This clonotype was found many times. The chain recombines TRBV18 with TRBJ1-1; the D is unclear. V lost 5 bases and J lost 6, with 22 bases in between. The CDR3 length is 16 residues. Germline V gives CDR1 KGHSH, CDR2 LQKENI. Written as DNA, the CDR3 is TGTGCCAGCTCATCGGCCCTTTCCCGAACTGGCTCTGAAGCTTTCTTT. Its translation: CASSSALSRTGSEAFF. The variable domain in full, completed from reference TRBV18 and TRBJ1-1, reads NAGVMQNPRHLVRRRGQEARLRCSPMKGHSHVYWYRQLPEEGLKFMVYLQKENIIDESGMPKERFSAEFPKEGPSILRIQQVVRGDSAAYFCASSSALSRTGSEAFFGQGTRLTVV.

This clonotype occurred a few times. Since a much larger clone is just one base distant, this may be a read error. The rearrangement links TRBV4-3 to TRBJ2-1; D is perhaps TRBD1 or TRBD2 (5 bases each). Germline lookup yields CDR1 LGHNA and CDR2 YSLEER. CDR3 size: 14 residues. The V end lost 4 bases, the J end lost 10 bases, and 17 bases lay between the germline ends. This CDR3 reads CASSPGKGIGEQFF. The CDR3, as DNA: TGCGCCAGCAGCCCGGGAAAGGGGATAGGGGAGCAGTTCTTC.

In this sample, this clonotype turned up many times. This rearrangement joins TRBV10-3 to TRBJ2-3; possibly TRBD1 for D (5 bases). V gave up 4 bases and J gave up 1 base, with 6 bases separating them. Germline-derived CDR1 and CDR2 are ENHRY and SYGVKD. The CDR3 is 13 residues long. This CDR3 is CAISVGRTDTQYF. In DNA form, the CDR3 reads TGTGCCATCAGTGTGGGGCGCACAGATACGCAGTATTTT.

This clonotype has a count of ten or more. This chain uses TRBV19 with TRBJ1-5; D may be TRBD1 (5 bases). V was cut by 5 bases and J by 0 bases, with 11 bases left in between. This CDR3 spans 15 amino acids. Per the germline V gene, CDR1 is LNHDA and CDR2 is SQIVND (reference sequence). The CDR3 DNA sequence: TGTGCCAGTAGTGCCCAAGGGGCTAGCAATCAGCCCCAGCATTTT. It translates to CASSAQGASNQPQHF.

This clonotype was found many times. The chain combines TRBV15 with TRBJ1-5; perhaps TRBD1 as D (6 bases). V lost 4 bases and J 0 bases, leaving 13 bases between the germline ends. This CDR3 is built from 16 residues. From germline, CDR1 is LNHNV and CDR2 YYDKDF (reference sequence). DNA of the CDR3: TGTGCCACCAGCAAGGGGGACGGCTATAGCAATCAGCCCCAGCATTTT. Translation: CATSKGDGYSNQPQHF.

The table lists this clonotype with a few counts. The chain uses TRBV10-3 and TRBJ2-3, with 10 bases lining up with TRBD1. The CDR3 is made up of 15 amino acids. Trimming took 6 bases from V and 5 from J; bases not matched to a gene: 8. The V gene's germline CDR1 is ENHRY and CDR2 SYGVKD. CDR3 sequence: CAIREDRGLGDTQYF. CDR3 in DNA: TGTGCCATCAGGGAAGACAGGGGGCTTGGAGATACGCAGTATTTT.

This clonotype was seen repeatedly, ten times or more. The V call is TRBV3-1, the J call TRBJ2-1, with unresolved D. This CDR3 spans 11 amino acids. Trimming took 5 bases from V and 9 from J, leaving 8 bases between them. The germline V gene encodes CDR1 LGHDT and CDR2 YNNKEL (reference sequence). CDR3 sequence: CASSYGPEQFF. DNA of the CDR3: TGTGCCAGCAGCTATGGGCCTGAGCAGTTCTTC.

There are many counts of this clonotype. The CDR3: CASSLVAGSNQPQHF. CDR3 nucleotides: TGTGCCAGCAGCTTAGTCGCGGGGAGCAATCAGCCCCAGCATTTT. The chain joins TRBV7-2 to TRBJ1-5; no clear D gene. The V gene lost 1 base and the J gene lost 1 base, with 8 bases spanning the gap. Germline V lookup: CDR1 SGHTA, CDR2 FQGNSA. The CDR3 is 15 amino acids.

This clonotype has a count of ten or more. V is TRBV6-2 or TRBV6-3 and J is TRBJ1-1; D is unclear. Germline V gives CDR1 MNHEY, CDR2 SVGEGT. Trimming cost V 4 bases and J 7 bases, with 10 bases left between them. This CDR3 is built from 12 residues. The CDR3 sequence: CASSLRTVEAFF. The CDR3, as DNA: TGTGCCAGCAGTTTAAGGACTGTTGAAGCTTTCTTT.

This clonotype was seen repeatedly, ten times or more. This chain joins TRBV5-8 and TRBJ2-5, with D hard to call. Trimming took off 4 bases at V and 1 base at J, with 11 bases between the two ends. This CDR3 comprises 14 residues. The germline V gene has CDR1 SGHTS and CDR2 YDEGEE. The CDR3 region is CASSIPIFQETQYF. Written as DNA, the CDR3 is TGTGCCAGCAGCATACCGATATTCCAAGAGACCCAGTACTTC. Drawing the rest from reference TRBV5-8 and TRBJ2-5, the complete variable domain is EAGVTQSPTHLIKTRGQQATLRCSPISGHTSVYWYQQALGLGLQFLLWYDEGEERNRGNFPPRFSGRQFPNYSSELNVNALELEDSALYLCASSIPIFQETQYFGPGTRLLVL.

The rearrangement joins TRBV12-3 or TRBV12-4 to TRBJ1-5; D is possibly TRBD1 (5 bases). V was clipped by 5 bases and J by 4 bases, with 15 bases between them. The CDR3 loop spans 15 amino acids. CDR3 sequence (DNA): TGTGCCAGCAGTCCGGGACTACGAAAAAATCAGCCCCAGCATTTT. Translating gives CASSPGLRKNQPQHF.

This clonotype was found many times. CDR3 residues: CASSPNLAGEWADTQYF. CDR3 coding DNA: TGTGCCAGCAGCCCAAACTTAGCGGGAGAATGGGCAGATACGCAGTATTTT. The chain uses TRBV7-2 and TRBJ2-3; 9 nucleotides agree with TRBD2. J lost 4 bases, V lost 5 bases, and 13 bases had no gene match. Germline CDR1 is SGHTA and CDR2 is FQGNSA. This CDR3 is built from 17 residues.

This clonotype was detected ten times or more. V usage is TRBV9 and J usage is TRBJ1-1, with a possible D match to TRBD1 (6 bases). The CDR3 runs 17 residues. Germline V gene sequence: CDR1 SGDLS, CDR2 YYNGEE. The V end was cut by 1 base, the J end by 4 bases, with 20 bases between. The CDR3 DNA reads as TGTGCCAGCAGCGTATTGTCTGGGGGGGGCCGGGGCACTGAAGCTTTCTTT. Translating gives CASSVLSGGGRGTEAFF.

This sequence joins TRBV20-1 and TRBJ1-2; 9 bases line up with TRBD1. The CDR3 totals 14 residues. V lost 6 bases and J lost 3; bases outside the gene matches: 8. Germline V lookup: CDR1 DFQATT, CDR2 SNEGSKA (reference sequence). The CDR3 spells CSALGTGKHYGYTF. The CDR3 DNA sequence: TGCAGTGCCCTCGGGACAGGGAAACACTATGGCTACACCTTC.

The sample holds many counts of this clonotype. The chain carries TRBV6-4 and TRBJ2-2; D assignment may be TRBD1 or TRBD2 (5 bases each). The germline CDR1 and CDR2 sequences are MRHNA and SNTAGT. V lost 2 bases to trimming and J lost 1 base, with 5 bases between them. The CDR3 covers 14 residues. This chain's CDR3 is CASSDGGNTGELFF. The DNA for the CDR3 is TGTGCCAGCAGTGACGGGGGGAACACCGGGGAGCTGTTTTTT.

At least ten counts were recorded for this clonotype. The chain employs TRBV5-1 and TRBJ1-1; D possibly corresponds to TRBD1 (5 bases). The CDR3 consists of 16 residues. Trimming took off 4 bases at V and 3 bases at J, with 19 bases between the two ends. The V gene's germline CDR1 is SGHRS and CDR2 YFSETQ. The CDR3 coding sequence is TGCGCCAGCAGCCGGTTTGGGGGTTCCCTTGACACTGAAGCTTTCTTT. It translates to CASSRFGGSLDTEAFF.

This clonotype was detected many times. In DNA form, the CDR3 reads TGTGCCAGCAGCCTTTCTCGGGACAGGTCCTACGAGCAGTACTTC. It codes for CASSLSRDRSYEQYF. The V and J genes are TRBV7-6 and TRBJ2-7; 8 bases agree with TRBD1. The CDR3 is made up of 15 amino acids. V shed 5 bases and J 1 base; nucleotides not matched to a gene: 7. CDR1 is SGHVS and CDR2 is FNYEAQ in the germline V gene.

At least ten counts were recorded for this clonotype. V and J are TRBV18 and TRBJ1-2, with D perhaps matching TRBD1 (5 bases). Trimming stripped 3 bases from V and 4 bases from J, with 12 bases between. From germline, CDR1 is KGHSH and CDR2 LQKENI. The CDR3 is 14 residues long. CDR3 DNA: TGTGCCAGCTCACCCCAGGGAGGCAGCTATGGCTACACCTTC. It specifies CASSPQGGSYGYTF.

This clonotype showed up many times. V is TRBV3-1 and J is TRBJ1-1; a weak D match, TRBD1 (5 bases). There are 14 residues in the CDR3. The ends were cut back, 4 bases at V and 4 bases at J, with 13 bases in the middle. Germline loops: CDR1 LGHDT, CDR2 YNNKEL (reference sequence). The chain's CDR3 is CASSLSRGGTEAFF. The CDR3 DNA sequence: TGTGCCAGCAGCCTATCCCGTGGGGGCACTGAAGCTTTCTTT.

This clonotype was found many times. The genes are TRBV5-1 and TRBJ2-1; a weak D match, TRBD1 (9 bases). This CDR3 has 15 residues. Trimming took 2 bases from V and 13 from J, leaving 22 bases between them. Germline V gives CDR1 SGHRS, CDR2 YFSETQ. The CDR3 reads CASSFGTGKAGGQFF. CDR3 bases: TGCGCCAGCAGCTTCGGGACAGGGAAGGCGGGGGGTCAGTTCTTC.

This clonotype was seen repeatedly, ten times or more. The V and J genes are TRBV27 and TRBJ1-2; maybe TRBD1 (6 bases). CDR1 and CDR2 from the germline V gene are MNHEY and SMNVEV (reference sequence). The CDR3 extends over 13 amino acids. V lost 5 bases and J 4 bases, leaving 11 bases between the germline ends. The CDR3 DNA sequence: TGTGCCAGCAGTGGCAGGGGACGCTATGGCTACACCTTC. Amino acids: CASSGRGRYGYTF.

The V call is TRBV11-2, the J call TRBJ2-1; 10 bases fit TRBD2. This CDR3 has 18 amino acids. Germline-derived CDR1 and CDR2 are SGHAT and FQNNGV. V shed 1 base and J 0 bases; nucleotides not matched to a gene: 6. Here the CDR3 reads CASSLGLAGDSSYNEQFF. The CDR3 nucleotides are TGTGCCAGCAGCTTAGGCCTAGCGGGGGATAGCTCCTACAATGAGCAGTTCTTC.

This clonotype occurred a few times. This rearrangement joins TRBV30 to TRBJ2-5, with D possibly called TRBD1 or TRBD2 (5 bases each). Germline lookup yields CDR1 GTSNPN and CDR2 SVGIG (reference sequence). CDR3 length equals 12 residues. Trimming pared 5 bases from V and 1 base from J, leaving 8 bases between. The CDR3 reads CAWGTAQETQYF. CDR3 DNA sequence: TGTGCCTGGGGGACGGCCCAAGAGACCCAGTACTTC.